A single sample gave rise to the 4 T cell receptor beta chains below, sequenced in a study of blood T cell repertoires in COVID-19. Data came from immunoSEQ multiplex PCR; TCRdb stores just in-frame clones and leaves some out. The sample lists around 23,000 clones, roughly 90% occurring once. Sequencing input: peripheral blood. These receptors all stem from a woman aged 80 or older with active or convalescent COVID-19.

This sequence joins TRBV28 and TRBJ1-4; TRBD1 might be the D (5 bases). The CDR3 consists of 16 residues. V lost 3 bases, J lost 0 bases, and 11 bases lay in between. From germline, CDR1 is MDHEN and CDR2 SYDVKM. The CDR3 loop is CASSFRATATNEKLFF. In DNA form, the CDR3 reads TGTGCCAGCAGTTTTAGGGCGACAGCAACTAATGAAAAACTGTTTTTT. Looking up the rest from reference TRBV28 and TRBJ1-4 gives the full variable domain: DVKVTQSSRYLVKRTGEKVFLECVQDMDHENMFWYRQDPGLGLRLIYFSYDVKMKEKGDIPEGYSVSREKKERFSLILESASTNQTSMYLCASSFRATATNEKLFFGSGTQLSVL.

As DNA, the CDR3 is TGTGCCAGCAGAGGGACAGGGGAAAATGGCTACACCTTC. Its protein product is CASRGTGENGYTF. The genes are TRBV2 and TRBJ1-2, with 10 positions matching TRBD1. With V trimmed by 6 bases and J by 6 bases, 4 bases remained unmatched. The CDR3 runs to 13 residues. Per the germline V gene, CDR1 is SNHLY and CDR2 is FYNNEI.

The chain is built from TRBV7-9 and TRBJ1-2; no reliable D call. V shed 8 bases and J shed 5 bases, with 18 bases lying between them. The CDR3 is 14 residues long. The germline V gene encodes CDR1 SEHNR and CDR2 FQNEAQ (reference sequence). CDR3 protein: CASDTDTYGYGYTF. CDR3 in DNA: TGTGCCAGCGACACCGACACCTATGGATATGGCTACACCTTC.

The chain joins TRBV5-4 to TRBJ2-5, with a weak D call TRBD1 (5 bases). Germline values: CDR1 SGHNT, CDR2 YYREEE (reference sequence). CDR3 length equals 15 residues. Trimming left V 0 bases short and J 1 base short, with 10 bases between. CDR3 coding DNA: TGTGCCAGCAGCTTGGGGGGCAGGGCCCAAGAGACCCAGTACTTC. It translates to CASSLGGRAQETQYF.